The clone carrying this T cell receptor (beta chain) has only one observation. TCR beta CDR3 regions were amplified from RNA. The primer set for the first-round RT-PCR of the TCR CDR3 was HTBI. MiXCR, run by TCRdb on the multiplex PCR reads, gives a single entry per CDR3 protein. Of about 270,000 distinct CDR3 sequences in the sample, roughly 22% were seen once. The germline V and J ends were trimmed by 10 bases and 7 bases, with 19 bases remaining between them. Per the germline V gene, CDR1 is ENHRY and CDR2 is SYGVKD. This CDR3 region has 13 residues. The sample belongs to a study of T cells in Graves' hyperthyroidism and ophthalmopathy.

This rearrangement joins TRBV10-3 to TRBJ1-1; D is undetermined. The TCR originated in a woman aged 40 to 50 with Graves' ophthalmopathy. The sequenced sample was blood. The CDR3 spells CASRRTLRNEAFF. DNA of the CDR3: TGTGCCAGCAGGCGGACCCTCCGGAATGAAGCTTTCTTT.